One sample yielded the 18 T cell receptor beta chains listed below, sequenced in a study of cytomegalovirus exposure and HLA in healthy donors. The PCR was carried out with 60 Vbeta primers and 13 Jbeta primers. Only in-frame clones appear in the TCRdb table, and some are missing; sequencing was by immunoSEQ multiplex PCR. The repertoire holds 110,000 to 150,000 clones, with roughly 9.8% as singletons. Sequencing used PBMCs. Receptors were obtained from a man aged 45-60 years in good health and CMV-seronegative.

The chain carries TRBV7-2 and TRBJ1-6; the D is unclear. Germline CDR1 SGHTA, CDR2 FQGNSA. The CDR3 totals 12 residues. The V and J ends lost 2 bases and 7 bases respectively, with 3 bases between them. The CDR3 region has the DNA TGTGCCAGCAGCTTACAGAATTCACCCCTCCACTTT. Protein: CASSLQNSPLHF. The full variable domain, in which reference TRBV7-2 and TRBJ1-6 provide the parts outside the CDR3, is GAGVSQSPSNKVTEKGKDVELRCDPISGHTALYWYRQSLGQGLEFLIYFQGNSAPDKSGLPSDRFSAERTGGSVSTLTIQRTQQEDSAVYLCASSLQNSPLHFGNGTRLTVT.

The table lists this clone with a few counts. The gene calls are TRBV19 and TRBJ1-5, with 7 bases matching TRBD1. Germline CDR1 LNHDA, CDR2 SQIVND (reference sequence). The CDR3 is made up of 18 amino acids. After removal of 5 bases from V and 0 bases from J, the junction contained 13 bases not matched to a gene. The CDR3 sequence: CASSSGTAGVYSNQPQHF. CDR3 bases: TGTGCCAGTAGTTCCGGGACAGCGGGGGTTTATAGCAATCAGCCCCAGCATTTT.

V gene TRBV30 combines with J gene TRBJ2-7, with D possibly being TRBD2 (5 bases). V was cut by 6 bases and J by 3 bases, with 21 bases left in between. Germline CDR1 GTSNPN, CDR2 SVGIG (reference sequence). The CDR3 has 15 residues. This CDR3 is CACKFRAPRDYEQYF. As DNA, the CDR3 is TGTGCCTGTAAATTCCGGGCCCCCCGGGACTACGAGCAGTACTTC.

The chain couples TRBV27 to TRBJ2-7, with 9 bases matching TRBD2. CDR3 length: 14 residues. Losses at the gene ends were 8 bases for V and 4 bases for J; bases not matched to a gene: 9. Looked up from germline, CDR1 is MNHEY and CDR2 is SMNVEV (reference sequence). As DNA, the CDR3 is TGTGCCAGCGGCTCCCGGACTAGCGTTTACGAGCAGTACTTC. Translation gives CASGSRTSVYEQYF.

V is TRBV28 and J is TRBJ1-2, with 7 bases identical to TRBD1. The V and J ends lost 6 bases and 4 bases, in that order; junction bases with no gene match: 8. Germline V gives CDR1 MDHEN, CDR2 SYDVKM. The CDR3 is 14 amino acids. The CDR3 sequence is CASRPGQLRYGYTF. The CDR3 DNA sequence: TGTGCCAGCAGACCGGGACAGCTCCGCTATGGCTACACCTTC.

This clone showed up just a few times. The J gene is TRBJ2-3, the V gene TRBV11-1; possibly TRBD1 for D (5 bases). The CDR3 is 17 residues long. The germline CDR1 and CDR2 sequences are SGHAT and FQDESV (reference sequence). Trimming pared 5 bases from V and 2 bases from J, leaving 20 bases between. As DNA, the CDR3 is TGTGCCAGCAGCCTCTCTCCCCAGGGATCATCCACAGATACGCAGTATTTT. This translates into CASSLSPQGSSTDTQYF.

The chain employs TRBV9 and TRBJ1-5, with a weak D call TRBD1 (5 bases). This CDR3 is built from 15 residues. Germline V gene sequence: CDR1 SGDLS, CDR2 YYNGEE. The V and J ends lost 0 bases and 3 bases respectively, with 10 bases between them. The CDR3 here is CASSVADSTNQPQHF. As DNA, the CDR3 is TGTGCCAGCAGCGTAGCTGACAGTACCAATCAGCCCCAGCATTTT.

In DNA form, the CDR3 reads TGTGCCAGTAGCTACAGGGGCTTTGACGAGCAGTACTTC. Its protein product is CASSYRGFDEQYF. The chain employs TRBV19 and TRBJ2-7, with 7 bases fitting TRBD1. Looked up from germline, CDR1 is LNHDA and CDR2 is SQIVND (reference sequence). The J segment lost 5 bases and the V segment lost 6 bases, leaving 7 bases of the junction unmatched. CDR3 length: 13 residues.

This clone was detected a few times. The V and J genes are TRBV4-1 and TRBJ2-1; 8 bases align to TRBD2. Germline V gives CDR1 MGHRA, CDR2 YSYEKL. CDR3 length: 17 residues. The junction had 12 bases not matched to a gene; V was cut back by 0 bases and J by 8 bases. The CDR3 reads CASSQDPGGPRRDEQFF. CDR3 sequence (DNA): TGCGCCAGCAGCCAAGATCCGGGGGGGCCAAGGAGAGATGAGCAGTTCTTC.

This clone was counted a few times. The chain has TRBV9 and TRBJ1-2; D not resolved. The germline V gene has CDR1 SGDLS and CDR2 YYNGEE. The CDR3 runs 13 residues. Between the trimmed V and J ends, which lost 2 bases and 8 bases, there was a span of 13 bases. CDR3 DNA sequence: TGTGCCAGCAGCGTCCCGGGATCAACGGGCTACACCTTC. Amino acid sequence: CASSVPGSTGYTF.

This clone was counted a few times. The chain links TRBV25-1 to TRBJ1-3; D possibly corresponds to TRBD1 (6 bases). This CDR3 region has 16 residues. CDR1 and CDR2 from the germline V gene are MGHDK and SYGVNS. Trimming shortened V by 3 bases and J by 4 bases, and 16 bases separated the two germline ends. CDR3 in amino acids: CASSEGAGSWGNTIYF. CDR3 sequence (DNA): TGTGCCAGCAGTGAGGGGGCAGGGTCGTGGGGAAACACCATATATTTT.

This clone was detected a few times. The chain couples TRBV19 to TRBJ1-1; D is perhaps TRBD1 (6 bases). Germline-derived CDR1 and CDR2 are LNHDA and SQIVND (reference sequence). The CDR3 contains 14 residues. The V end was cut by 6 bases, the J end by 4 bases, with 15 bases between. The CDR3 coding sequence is TGTGCCAGTAGCCTCCAGGGACATTTCACTGAAGCTTTCTTT. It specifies CASSLQGHFTEAFF.

The CDR3 coding sequence is TGTGCCAGCAGTATTCGAGAGTATGGCTACACCTTC. Its translation: CASSIREYGYTF. The rearrangement uses TRBV28 and TRBJ1-2; the D is unclear. Trimming took off 5 bases at V and 5 bases at J, with 9 bases between the two ends. The germline CDR1 and CDR2 sequences are MDHEN and SYDVKM. The length of the CDR3 is 12 residues.

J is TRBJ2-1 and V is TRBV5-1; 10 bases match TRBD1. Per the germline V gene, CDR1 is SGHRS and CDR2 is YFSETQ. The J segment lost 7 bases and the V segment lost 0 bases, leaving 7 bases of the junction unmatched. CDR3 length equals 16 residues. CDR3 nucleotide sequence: TGCGCCAGCAGCTTGGGGACAGGGGGGATCTTTAATGAGCAGTTCTTC. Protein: CASSLGTGGIFNEQFF.

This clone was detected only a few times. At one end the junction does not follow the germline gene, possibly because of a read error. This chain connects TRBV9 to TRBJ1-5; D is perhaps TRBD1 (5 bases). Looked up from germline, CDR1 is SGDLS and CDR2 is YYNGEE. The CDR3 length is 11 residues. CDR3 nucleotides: TGCCCGGGGGAGGGTTATCAGCCCCAGCATTTT. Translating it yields CPGEGYQPQHF.

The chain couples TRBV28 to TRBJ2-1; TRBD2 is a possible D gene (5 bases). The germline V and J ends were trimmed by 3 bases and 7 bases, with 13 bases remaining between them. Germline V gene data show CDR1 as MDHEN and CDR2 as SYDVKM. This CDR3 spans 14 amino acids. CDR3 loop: CASSFVRTGNEQFF. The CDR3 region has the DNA TGTGCCAGCAGTTTTGTCCGGACGGGGAATGAGCAGTTCTTC. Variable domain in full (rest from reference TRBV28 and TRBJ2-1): DVKVTQSSRYLVKRTGEKVFLECVQDMDHENMFWYRQDPGLGLRLIYFSYDVKMKEKGDIPEGYSVSREKKERFSLILESASTNQTSMYLCASSFVRTGNEQFFGPGTRLTVL.

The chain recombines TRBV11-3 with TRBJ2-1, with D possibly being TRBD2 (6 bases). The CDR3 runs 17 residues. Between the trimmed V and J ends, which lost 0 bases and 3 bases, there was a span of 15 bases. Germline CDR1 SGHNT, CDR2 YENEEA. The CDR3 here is CASSLERGGGGYNEQFF. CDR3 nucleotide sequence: TGTGCCAGCAGCTTAGAGCGGGGTGGCGGAGGCTACAATGAGCAGTTCTTC.

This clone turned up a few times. DNA of the CDR3: TGTGCCAGTAGTACAACTCTACGGGGGAGCTCCTACGAGCAGTACTTC. Amino acid sequence: CASSTTLRGSSYEQYF. V is TRBV19 and J is TRBJ2-7; a possible D gene is TRBD2 (6 bases). The germline V and J ends were trimmed by 4 bases and 0 bases, with 16 bases remaining between them. Germline CDR1 is LNHDA and CDR2 is SQIVND (reference sequence). The CDR3 is made up of 16 amino acids.